This TCR beta chain comes out of a study of tumor-infiltrating lymphocytes in glioblastoma multiforme. CDR3 length equals 12 residues. Looked up from germline, CDR1 is SGHAT and CDR2 is FQNNGV. Three nested ARM-PCR rounds with V-beta and C-beta primers built TCRB libraries. In TCRdb, the multiplex PCR reads were re-called with MiXCR into one record per CDR3 protein. Of around 10,000 distinct CDR3 sequences in the sample, approximately 75% are singletons; the top ten hold 30% to 45%. In regard to this clonotype: A single base separates this from a much larger clone, so it may be a read error.

This TCR was sampled from a male donor with glioblastoma. Sequencing was carried out using brain tumor tissue. The chain joins TRBV11-2 to TRBJ2-5; D gene uncertain. CDR3 DNA sequence: TGTGCCGGCAGCTTGGCGAAAGAGACCCAGTACTTC. This encodes CAGSLAKETQYF.